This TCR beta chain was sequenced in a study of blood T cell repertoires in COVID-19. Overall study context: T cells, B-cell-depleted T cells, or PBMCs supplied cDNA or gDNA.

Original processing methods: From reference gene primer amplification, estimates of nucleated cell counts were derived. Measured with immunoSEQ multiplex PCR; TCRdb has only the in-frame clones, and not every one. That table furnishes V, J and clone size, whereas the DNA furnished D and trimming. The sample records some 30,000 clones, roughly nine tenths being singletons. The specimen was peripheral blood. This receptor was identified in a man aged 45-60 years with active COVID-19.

CDR3 loop: CASSTNQPQHF. DNA of the CDR3: TGTGCCAGCAGCACAAATCAGCCCCAGCATTTT. This chain joins TRBV28 and TRBJ1-5; D uncertain. V was clipped by 6 bases and J by 4 bases, with 4 bases between them. Germline values: CDR1 MDHEN, CDR2 SYDVKM. The CDR3 spans 11 residues. The whole variable domain, remainder taken from reference TRBV28 and TRBJ1-5, is DVKVTQSSRYLVKRTGEKVFLECVQDMDHENMFWYRQDPGLGLRLIYFSYDVKMKEKGDIPEGYSVSREKKERFSLILESASTNQTSMYLCASSTNQPQHFGDGTRLSIL.